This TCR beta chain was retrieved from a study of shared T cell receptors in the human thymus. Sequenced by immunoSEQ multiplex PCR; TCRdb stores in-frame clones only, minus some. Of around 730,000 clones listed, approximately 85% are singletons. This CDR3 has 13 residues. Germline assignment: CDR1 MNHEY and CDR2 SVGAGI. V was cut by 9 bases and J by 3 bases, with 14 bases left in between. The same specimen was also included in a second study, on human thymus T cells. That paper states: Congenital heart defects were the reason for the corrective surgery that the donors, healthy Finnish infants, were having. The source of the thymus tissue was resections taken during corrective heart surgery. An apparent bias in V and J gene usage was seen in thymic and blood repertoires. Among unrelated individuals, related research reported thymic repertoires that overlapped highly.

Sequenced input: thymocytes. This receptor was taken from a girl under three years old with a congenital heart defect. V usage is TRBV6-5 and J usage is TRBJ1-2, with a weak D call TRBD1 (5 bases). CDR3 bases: TGTGCCAGTCTCGGACGGACATACTATGGCTACACCTTC. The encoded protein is CASLGRTYYGYTF.